This is a list of T cell receptor beta chains from one sample in a study of beta chain features in type 1 diabetes. Profiled with immunoSEQ multiplex PCR; TCRdb holds only in-frame clones, not every one. The sample lists about 370,000 clones; about 10% were seen once. The sample consisted of central memory CD4+ T cells from blood. These receptors originate from a man aged 25 to 40 with type 1 diabetes. The CDR3 runs from the conserved cysteine through the conserved F or W. Each record gives: CDR3 length, clone size, V gene, J gene, D gene, CDR3 protein, CDR3 DNA. The D gene is left open where the match is weak. The size of a clone is reported for some rows only, either as once, few or many, or as a class for expanded clones.

14,few,TRBV6-6,TRBJ2-7,TRBD2,CATKASGITHEQYF,TGTGCCACGAAGGCTAGCGGGATAACCCACGAGCAGTACTTC
13,few,TRBV2,TRBJ1-4,NA,CASSLRENEKLFF,TGTGCCAGCAGCCTTAGGGAGAATGAAAAACTGTTTTTT
14,NA,TRBV7-2,TRBJ1-4,NA,CASSLTPRGEKLFF,TGTGCCAGCAGCTTAACCCCCCGGGGTGAAAAACTGTTTTTT
15,NA,TRBV28,TRBJ1-2,NA,CASSLQAIQGKGYTF,TGTGCCAGCAGTTTACAGGCGATCCAGGGGAAAGGCTACACCTTC
16,few,TRBV6-5,TRBJ2-4,TRBD2,CASSYSLAVAKNIQYF,TGTGCCAGCAGTTACTCACTAGCGGTAGCCAAAAACATTCAGTACTTC
13,few,TRBV6-4,TRBJ2-3,NA,CASSDQAADTQYF,TGTGCCAGCAGTGACCAAGCCGCAGATACGCAGTATTTT
14,few,TRBV5-1,TRBJ2-5,NA,CASSRRDGQETQYF,TGCGCCAGCAGCCGCAGGGACGGTCAAGAGACCCAGTACTTC
15,NA,TRBV7-8,TRBJ2-5,TRBD1,CASRSTGGPVETQYF,TGTGCCAGCAGGTCGACAGGGGGCCCGGTAGAGACCCAGTACTTC
13,many,TRBV10-3,TRBJ2-5,TRBD2,CAISLAEQETQYF,TGTGCCATCAGTCTAGCGGAGCAAGAGACCCAGTACTTC
15,NA,TRBV28,TRBJ2-1,NA,CASSSLAGTLNEQFF,TGTGCCAGCAGTTCCTTAGCAGGGACCCTCAATGAGCAGTTCTTC
14,NA,TRBV5-4,TRBJ2-3,NA,CASASKSSTDTQYF,TGTGCCAGCGCCAGTAAATCTAGCACAGATACGCAGTATTTT
16,few,TRBV30,TRBJ2-3,NA,CAWSVRRLTSTDTQYF,TGTGCCTGGAGTGTACGTAGACTAACTAGCACAGATACGCAGTATTTT
14,NA,TRBV9,TRBJ2-7,NA,CASSVAEKSYEQYF,TGTGCCAGCAGCGTAGCGGAGAAATCCTACGAGCAGTACTTC
15,few,TRBV10-3,TRBJ1-5,TRBD1,CAISGGTDDNQPQHF,TGTGCCATCAGTGGAGGGACAGATGACAATCAGCCCCAGCATTTT